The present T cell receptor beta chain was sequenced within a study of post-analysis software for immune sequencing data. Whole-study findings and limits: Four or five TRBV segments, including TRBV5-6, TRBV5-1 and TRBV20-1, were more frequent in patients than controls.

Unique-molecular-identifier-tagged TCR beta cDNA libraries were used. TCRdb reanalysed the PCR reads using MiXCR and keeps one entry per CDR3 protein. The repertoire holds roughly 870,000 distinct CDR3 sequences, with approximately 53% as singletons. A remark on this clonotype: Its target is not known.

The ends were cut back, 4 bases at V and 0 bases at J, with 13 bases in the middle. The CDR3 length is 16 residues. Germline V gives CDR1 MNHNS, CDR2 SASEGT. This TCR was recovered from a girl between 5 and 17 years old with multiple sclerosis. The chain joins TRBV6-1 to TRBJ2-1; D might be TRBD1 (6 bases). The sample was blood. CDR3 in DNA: TGTGCCAGCAGTGGGACAGCCGCGAGCTCCTACAATGAGCAGTTCTTC. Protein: CASSGTAASSYNEQFF.